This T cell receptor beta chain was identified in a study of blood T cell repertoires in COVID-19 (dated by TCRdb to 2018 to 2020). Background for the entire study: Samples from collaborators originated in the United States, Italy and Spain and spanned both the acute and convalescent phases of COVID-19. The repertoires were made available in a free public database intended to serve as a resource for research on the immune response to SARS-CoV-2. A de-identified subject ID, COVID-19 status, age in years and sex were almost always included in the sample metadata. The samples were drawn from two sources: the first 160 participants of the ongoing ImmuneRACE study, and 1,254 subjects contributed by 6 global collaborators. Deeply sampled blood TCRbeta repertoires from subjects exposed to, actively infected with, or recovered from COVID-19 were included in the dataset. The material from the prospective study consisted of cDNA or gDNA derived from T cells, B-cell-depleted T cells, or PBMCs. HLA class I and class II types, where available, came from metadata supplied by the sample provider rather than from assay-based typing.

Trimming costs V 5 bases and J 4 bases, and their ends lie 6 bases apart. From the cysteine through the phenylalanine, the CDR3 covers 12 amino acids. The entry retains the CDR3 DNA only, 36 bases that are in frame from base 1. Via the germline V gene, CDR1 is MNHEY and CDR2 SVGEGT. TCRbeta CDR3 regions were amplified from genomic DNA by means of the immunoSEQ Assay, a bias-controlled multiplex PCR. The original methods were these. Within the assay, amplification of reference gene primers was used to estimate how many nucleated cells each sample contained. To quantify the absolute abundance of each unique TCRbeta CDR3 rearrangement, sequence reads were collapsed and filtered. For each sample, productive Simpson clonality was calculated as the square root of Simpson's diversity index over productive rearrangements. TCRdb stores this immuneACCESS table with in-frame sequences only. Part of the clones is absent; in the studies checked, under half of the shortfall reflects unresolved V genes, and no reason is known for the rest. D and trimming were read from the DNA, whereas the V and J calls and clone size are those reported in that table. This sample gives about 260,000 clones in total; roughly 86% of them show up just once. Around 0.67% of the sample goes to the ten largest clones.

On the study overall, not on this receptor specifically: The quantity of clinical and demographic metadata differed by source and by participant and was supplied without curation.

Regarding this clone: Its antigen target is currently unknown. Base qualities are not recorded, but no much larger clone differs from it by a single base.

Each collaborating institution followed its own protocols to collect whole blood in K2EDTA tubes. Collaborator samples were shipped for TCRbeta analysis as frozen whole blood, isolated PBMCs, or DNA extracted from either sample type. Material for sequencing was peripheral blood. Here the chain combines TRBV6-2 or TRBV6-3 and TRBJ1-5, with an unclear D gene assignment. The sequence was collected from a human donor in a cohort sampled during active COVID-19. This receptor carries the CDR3 CASSTANQPQHF. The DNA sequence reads TGTGCCAGCAGTACCGCGAATCAGCCCCAGCATTTT.